This is a list of T cell receptor beta chains from one sample in a study of glioma-infiltrating T cells after dendritic cell vaccination. Only in-frame clones appear in the TCRdb table, and some are missing; sequencing was by immunoSEQ multiplex PCR. The table lists over 70,000 clones, around 80% of them singletons. The specimen comprised blood, sampled before dendritic cell vaccination. These receptors were taken from a human donor with glioblastoma. The CDR3 runs from the conserved cysteine through the conserved F or W. The D gene is left open where the match is weak. Not every row has a clone size; where given, it reads once, few, many or a size class.

clone size: few; J gene: TRBJ1-2; D gene: .; V gene: TRBV19; CDR3 DNA: TGTGCCAGTAGTACCAGTACCGGGAACTATGGCTACACCTTC; CDR3 protein: CASSTSTGNYGYTF
clone size: .; J gene: TRBJ1-2; D gene: TRBD1; V gene: TRBV14; CDR3 DNA: TGTGCCAGCAGCCAAGCCCGGACAGGCTCTTACACCTTC; CDR3 protein: CASSQARTGSYTF
clone size: few; J gene: TRBJ1-4; D gene: .; V gene: TRBV6-6; CDR3 DNA: TGTGCCAGCACCTATTCACAGGACGCAACTAATGAAAAACTGTTTTTT; CDR3 protein: CASTYSQDATNEKLFF
clone size: .; J gene: TRBJ1-1; D gene: .; V gene: TRBV19; CDR3 DNA: TGTGCCAGTAAGGGACAAATGAACACTGAAGCTTTCTTT; CDR3 protein: CASKGQMNTEAFF
clone size: .; J gene: TRBJ1-2; D gene: .; V gene: TRBV4-1; CDR3 DNA: TGCGCCAGCAGCCAAGAATATAGCTATGGCTACACCTTC; CDR3 protein: CASSQEYSYGYTF
clone size: .; J gene: TRBJ2-1; D gene: .; V gene: TRBV7-3; CDR3 DNA: TGTGCCAGCAGCTCCGGACAGCCTAATGCTGAGCAGTTCTTC; CDR3 protein: CASSSGQPNAEQFF
clone size: .; J gene: TRBJ2-2; D gene: TRBD2; V gene: TRBV7-2; CDR3 DNA: TGTGCCAGCAGCTTGATGACTAGCGGGACCGGGGAGCTGTTTTTT; CDR3 protein: CASSLMTSGTGELFF
clone size: once; J gene: TRBJ2-2; D gene: TRBD2; V gene: TRBV18; CDR3 DNA: TGTGCCAGGAGGGAGCGGGAGGGCCTAGTTACCGGGGAGCTGTTTTTT; CDR3 protein: CARREREGLVTGELFF
clone size: .; J gene: TRBJ2-3; D gene: TRBD2; V gene: TRBV11-3; CDR3 DNA: TGTGCCAGCAGCTGGGGGGGAAACACAGATACGCAGTATTTT; CDR3 protein: CASSWGGNTDTQYF
clone size: .; J gene: TRBJ1-2; D gene: .; V gene: TRBV6-1; CDR3 DNA: TGTGCCAGCAGTGAAGGAACAGGGCCAGAAGCTGCGGGCTACACCTTC; CDR3 protein: CASSEGTGPEAAGYTF
clone size: .; J gene: TRBJ1-5; D gene: .; V gene: TRBV5-1; CDR3 DNA: TGCGCCAGCAGCCCGGATGGGCTCAATCAGCCCCAGCATTTT; CDR3 protein: CASSPDGLNQPQHF
clone size: .; J gene: TRBJ2-6; D gene: TRBD1; V gene: TRBV5-1; CDR3 DNA: TGCGCCAGCCGGGCTGGACAGGGCTACTCTGGGGCCAACGTCCTGACTTTC; CDR3 protein: CASRAGQGYSGANVLTF
clone size: .; J gene: TRBJ1-4; D gene: .; V gene: TRBV5-8; CDR3 DNA: TGTGCCAGCAGCTTGGGCGGCGGATTGTGGGAAAAACTGTTTTTT; CDR3 protein: CASSLGGGLWEKLFF
clone size: .; J gene: TRBJ2-7; D gene: .; V gene: TRBV4-2; CDR3 DNA: TGTGCCAGCAGCCAAGAAGGACAGTCTCACTACGAGCAGTACTTC; CDR3 protein: CASSQEGQSHYEQYF
clone size: once; J gene: TRBJ2-3; D gene: .; V gene: TRBV19; CDR3 DNA: TGTGCCAGTAGTAGGTCACAGGGTTCGGCTTCAGATACGCAGTATTTT; CDR3 protein: CASSRSQGSASDTQYF
clone size: .; J gene: TRBJ2-1; D gene: TRBD1; V gene: TRBV5-1; CDR3 DNA: TGCGCCAGCAGCCCGACAGGGACCTACAATGAGCAGTTCTTC; CDR3 protein: CASSPTGTYNEQFF
clone size: .; J gene: TRBJ1-3; D gene: .; V gene: TRBV5-8; CDR3 DNA: TGTGCCAGCAGCTTGGGGGCATGGAACACCATATATTTT; CDR3 protein: CASSLGAWNTIYF
clone size: few; J gene: TRBJ1-5; D gene: .; V gene: TRBV28; CDR3 DNA: TGTGCCAGCAGTTCACCAGCGGGAACAGGGCACAATCAGCCCCAGCATTTT; CDR3 protein: CASSSPAGTGHNQPQHF
clone size: .; J gene: TRBJ2-6; D gene: .; V gene: TRBV5-1; CDR3 DNA: TGCGCCAGCAGCTCGTCAGGGTTCTCTGGGGCCAACGTCCTGACTTTC; CDR3 protein: CASSSSGFSGANVLTF
clone size: .; J gene: TRBJ1-1; D gene: .; V gene: TRBV9; CDR3 DNA: TGTGCCAGCAGCAGAAGGATGGGGGGGCTGAGTCGCACTGAAGCTTTCTTT; CDR3 protein: CASSRRMGGLSRTEAFF
clone size: once; J gene: TRBJ2-2; D gene: TRBD1; V gene: TRBV10-1; CDR3 DNA: TGCGCCAGCAGTGATTTTAAGGTAGTGGGGACAGGGAACACCGGGGAGCTGTTTTTT; CDR3 protein: CASSDFKVVGTGNTGELFF
clone size: .; J gene: TRBJ2-6; D gene: .; V gene: TRBV5-6; CDR3 DNA: TGTGCCAGCAGCGATCCCAGGGGTAGGACTGGGGCCAACGTCCTGACTTTC; CDR3 protein: CASSDPRGRTGANVLTF
clone size: .; J gene: TRBJ2-7; D gene: .; V gene: TRBV7-8; CDR3 DNA: TGTGCCAGCAGCTTAGAACCGACAACCTACGAGCAGTACTTC; CDR3 protein: CASSLEPTTYEQYF
clone size: few; J gene: TRBJ1-2; D gene: .; V gene: TRBV25-1; CDR3 DNA: TGTGCCAGCAGTGAATTCGGCAGGGGTAATGGCTACACCTTC; CDR3 protein: CASSEFGRGNGYTF
clone size: .; J gene: TRBJ2-2; D gene: TRBD2; V gene: TRBV5-1; CDR3 DNA: TGCGCCAGCAGTCAGATACCGGGACTAGCAAACGGGGAGCTGTTTTTT; CDR3 protein: CASSQIPGLANGELFF
clone size: few; J gene: TRBJ1-1; D gene: TRBD1; V gene: TRBV6-6; CDR3 DNA: TGTGCCAGCAGGAAGGGACAGTCGAACACTGAAGCTTTCTTT; CDR3 protein: CASRKGQSNTEAFF
clone size: .; J gene: TRBJ2-5; D gene: .; V gene: TRBV2; CDR3 DNA: TGTGCCAGCAATGGCATAAATTACCAAGAGACCCAGTACTTC; CDR3 protein: CASNGINYQETQYF
clone size: many; J gene: TRBJ1-1; D gene: .; V gene: TRBV7-8; CDR3 DNA: TGTGCCAGCAGCCGAGGGCAGCATGAAGCTTTCTTT; CDR3 protein: CASSRGQHEAFF
clone size: .; J gene: TRBJ2-3; D gene: .; V gene: TRBV7-9; CDR3 DNA: TGTGCCAGCAGCTTACTCCAGGGCACAGATACGCAGTATTTT; CDR3 protein: CASSLLQGTDTQYF
clone size: .; J gene: TRBJ2-7; D gene: TRBD2; V gene: TRBV4-1; CDR3 DNA: TGCGCCAGCAGCCAAGGCGGGTTACGGGGAGGGACCTACGAGCAGTACTTC; CDR3 protein: CASSQGGLRGGTYEQYF
clone size: .; J gene: TRBJ1-1; D gene: TRBD1; V gene: TRBV19; CDR3 DNA: TGTGCCAGTAGTCTAGGGACAGTTAAGAACACTGAAGCTTTCTTT; CDR3 protein: CASSLGTVKNTEAFF
clone size: .; J gene: TRBJ1-5; D gene: .; V gene: TRBV19; CDR3 DNA: TGTGCCAGTAGTATAGGGACAGACAATTTGGCCCAGCATTTT; CDR3 protein: CASSIGTDNLAQHF
clone size: .; J gene: TRBJ2-3; D gene: TRBD2; V gene: TRBV6-4; CDR3 DNA: TGTGCCAGCGCTCCCGGGACTACCTACACAGATACGCAGTATTTT; CDR3 protein: CASAPGTTYTDTQYF
clone size: .; J gene: TRBJ1-2; D gene: .; V gene: TRBV9; CDR3 DNA: TGTGCCAGCAGCCCGGGGGTCCCCCGGGGGGGCGGGGACTATGGCTACACCTTC; CDR3 protein: CASSPGVPRGGGDYGYTF
clone size: .; J gene: TRBJ1-2; D gene: TRBD1; V gene: TRBV30; CDR3 DNA: TGTGCCTGGAGTGGACCCCTTGAACAGGGGGCTAACTATGGCTACACCTTC; CDR3 protein: CAWSGPLEQGANYGYTF
clone size: .; J gene: TRBJ1-1; D gene: TRBD1; V gene: TRBV25-1; CDR3 DNA: TGTGCCAGCACCAGGACAGGGACGACTGAAGCTTTCTTT; CDR3 protein: CASTRTGTTEAFF
clone size: .; J gene: TRBJ1-2; D gene: .; V gene: TRBV19; CDR3 DNA: TGTGCCAGTAGGCAGACAGGATCCTATGGCTACACCTTC; CDR3 protein: CASRQTGSYGYTF
clone size: .; J gene: TRBJ1-5; D gene: .; V gene: TRBV5-1; CDR3 DNA: TGCGCCAGCAGCTTGGCAGGGTATGGAGGCAATCAGCCCCAGCATTTT; CDR3 protein: CASSLAGYGGNQPQHF
clone size: once; J gene: TRBJ2-3; D gene: TRBD1; V gene: TRBV5-1; CDR3 DNA: TGCGCCAGCAGCTTGGGTGTGAGACAGGGGGCGGCAGATACGCAGTATTTT; CDR3 protein: CASSLGVRQGAADTQYF
clone size: once; J gene: TRBJ1-4; D gene: .; V gene: TRBV5-1; CDR3 DNA: TGCGCCAGCAGCCTAACAGCGGGAGGTGCTGAAAAACTGTTTTTT; CDR3 protein: CASSLTAGGAEKLFF
clone size: .; J gene: TRBJ2-6; D gene: TRBD2; V gene: TRBV5-1; CDR3 DNA: TGCGCCAGCAGCGTCGCGGGGGGCGTGGGCTCTGGGGCCAACGTCCTGACTTTC; CDR3 protein: CASSVAGGVGSGANVLTF
clone size: .; J gene: TRBJ2-5; D gene: TRBD1; V gene: TRBV5-1; CDR3 DNA: TGCGCCAGCAGCGCCGGACAGGGCAGAGAGACCCAGTACTTC; CDR3 protein: CASSAGQGRETQYF
clone size: .; J gene: TRBJ1-1; D gene: TRBD1; V gene: TRBV5-4; CDR3 DNA: TGTGCCAGCAGCTCGGGACAGGGGGGGAACACTGAAGCTTTCTTT; CDR3 protein: CASSSGQGGNTEAFF
clone size: .; J gene: TRBJ1-2; D gene: TRBD1; V gene: TRBV18; CDR3 DNA: TGTGCCAGCTCACAGGGACAGGGGGCATCCTATGGCTACACCTTC; CDR3 protein: CASSQGQGASYGYTF